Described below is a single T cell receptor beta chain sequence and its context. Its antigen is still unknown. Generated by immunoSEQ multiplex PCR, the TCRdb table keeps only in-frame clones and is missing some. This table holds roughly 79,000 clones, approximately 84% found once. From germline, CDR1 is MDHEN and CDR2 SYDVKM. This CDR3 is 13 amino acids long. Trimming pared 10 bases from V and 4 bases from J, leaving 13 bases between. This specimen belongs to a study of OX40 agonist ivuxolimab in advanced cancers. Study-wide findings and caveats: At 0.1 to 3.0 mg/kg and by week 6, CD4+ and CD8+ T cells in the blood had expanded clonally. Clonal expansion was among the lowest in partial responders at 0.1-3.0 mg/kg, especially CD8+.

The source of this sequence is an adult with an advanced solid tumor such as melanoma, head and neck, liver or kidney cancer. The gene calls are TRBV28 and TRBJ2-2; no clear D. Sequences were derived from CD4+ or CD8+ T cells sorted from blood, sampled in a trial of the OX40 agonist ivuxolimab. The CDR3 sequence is CATTVSSTGELFF. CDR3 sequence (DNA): TGTGCCACCACGGTATCCTCCACCGGGGAGCTGTTTTTT.